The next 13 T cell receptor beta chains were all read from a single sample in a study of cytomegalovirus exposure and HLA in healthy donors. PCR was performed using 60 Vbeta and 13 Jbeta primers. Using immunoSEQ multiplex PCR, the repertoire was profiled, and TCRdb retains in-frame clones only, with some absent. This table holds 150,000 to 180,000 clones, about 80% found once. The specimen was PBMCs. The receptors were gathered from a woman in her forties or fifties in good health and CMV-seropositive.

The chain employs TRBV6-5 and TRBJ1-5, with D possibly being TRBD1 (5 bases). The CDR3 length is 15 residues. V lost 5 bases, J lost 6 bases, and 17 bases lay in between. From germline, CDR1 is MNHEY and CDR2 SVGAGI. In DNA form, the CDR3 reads TGTGCCAGCAGTCGGGGGTGGGGGGAAGGTCAGCCCCAGCATTTT. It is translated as CASSRGWGEGQPQHF.

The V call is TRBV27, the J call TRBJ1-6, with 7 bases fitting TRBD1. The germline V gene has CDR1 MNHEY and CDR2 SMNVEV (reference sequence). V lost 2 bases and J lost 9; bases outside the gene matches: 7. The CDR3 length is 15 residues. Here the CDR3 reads CASSLVSQGRSPLHF. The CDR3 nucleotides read TGTGCCAGCAGTTTAGTCTCACAGGGGCGTTCACCCCTCCACTTT.

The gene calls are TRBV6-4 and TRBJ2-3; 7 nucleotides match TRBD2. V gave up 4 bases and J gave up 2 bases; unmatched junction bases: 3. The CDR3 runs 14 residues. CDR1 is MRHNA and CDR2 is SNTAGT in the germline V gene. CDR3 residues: CASSVSGDTDTQYF. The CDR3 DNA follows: TGTGCCAGCAGTGTGAGCGGGGACACAGATACGCAGTATTTT.

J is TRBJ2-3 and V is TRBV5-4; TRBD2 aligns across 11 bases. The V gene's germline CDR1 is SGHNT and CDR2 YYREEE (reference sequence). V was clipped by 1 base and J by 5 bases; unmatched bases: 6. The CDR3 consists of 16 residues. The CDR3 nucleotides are TGTGCCAGCAGCTTGCGTACTAGCGGGGGACGAGATACGCAGTATTTT. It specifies CASSLRTSGGRDTQYF. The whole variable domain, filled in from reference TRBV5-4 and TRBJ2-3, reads ETGVTQSPTHLIKTRGQQVTLRCSSQSGHNTVSWYQQALGQGPQFIFQYYREEENGRGNFPPRFSGLQFPNYSSELNVNALELDDSALYLCASSLRTSGGRDTQYFGPGTRLTVL.

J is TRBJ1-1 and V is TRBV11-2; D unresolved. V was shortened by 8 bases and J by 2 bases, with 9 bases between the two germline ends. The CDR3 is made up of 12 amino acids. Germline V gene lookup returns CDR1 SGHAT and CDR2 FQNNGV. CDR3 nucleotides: TGTGCCAGCGTCAGGTTAAACACTGAAGCTTTCTTT. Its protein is CASVRLNTEAFF.

The CDR3: CASGLQGTYEQYF. The CDR3 nucleotides read TGTGCCAGCGGGCTACAGGGGACCTACGAGCAGTACTTC. The J gene is TRBJ2-7, the V gene TRBV27, with TRBD1 matching 7 bases. V lost 8 bases and J lost 2; bases outside the gene matches: 6. The CDR3 extends over 13 amino acids. Germline CDR1 reads MNHEY; CDR2 reads SMNVEV (reference sequence).

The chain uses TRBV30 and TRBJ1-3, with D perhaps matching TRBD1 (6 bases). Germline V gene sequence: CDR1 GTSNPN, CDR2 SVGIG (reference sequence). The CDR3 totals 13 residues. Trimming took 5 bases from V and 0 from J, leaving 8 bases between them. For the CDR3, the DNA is TGTGCCTGGGACAGGAGCTCTGGAAACACCATATATTTT. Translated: CAWDRSSGNTIYF.

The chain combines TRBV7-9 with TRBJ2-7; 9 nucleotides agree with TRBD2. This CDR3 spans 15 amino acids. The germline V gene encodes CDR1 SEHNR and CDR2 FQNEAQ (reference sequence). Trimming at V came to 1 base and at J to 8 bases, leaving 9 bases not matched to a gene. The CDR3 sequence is CASSLGSTSGSKQYF. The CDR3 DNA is TGTGCCAGCAGCTTAGGTTCAACTAGCGGGTCGAAGCAGTACTTC.

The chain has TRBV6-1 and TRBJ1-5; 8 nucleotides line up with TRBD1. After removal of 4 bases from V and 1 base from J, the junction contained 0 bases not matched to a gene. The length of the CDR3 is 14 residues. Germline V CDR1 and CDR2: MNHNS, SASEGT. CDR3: CASSGQGSNQPQHF. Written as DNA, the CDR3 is TGTGCCAGCAGTGGACAGGGGAGCAATCAGCCCCAGCATTTT.

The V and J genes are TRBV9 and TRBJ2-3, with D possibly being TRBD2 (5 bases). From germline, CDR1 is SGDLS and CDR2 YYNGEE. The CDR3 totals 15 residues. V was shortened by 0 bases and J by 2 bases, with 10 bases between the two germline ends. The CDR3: CASSVGRTFTDTQYF. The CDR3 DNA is TGTGCCAGCAGCGTAGGGAGGACCTTCACAGATACGCAGTATTTT.

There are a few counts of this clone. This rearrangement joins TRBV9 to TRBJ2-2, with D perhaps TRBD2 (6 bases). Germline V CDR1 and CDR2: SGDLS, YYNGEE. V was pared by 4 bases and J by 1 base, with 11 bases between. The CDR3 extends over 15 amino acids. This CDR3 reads CASSQGLVNTGELFF. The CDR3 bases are TGTGCCAGCAGCCAGGGACTCGTGAACACCGGGGAGCTGTTTTTT.

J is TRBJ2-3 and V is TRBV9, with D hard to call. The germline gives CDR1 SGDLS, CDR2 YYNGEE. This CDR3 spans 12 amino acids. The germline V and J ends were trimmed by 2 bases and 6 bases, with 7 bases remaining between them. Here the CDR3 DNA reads TGTGCCAGCAGCGTCAACAAGGATACGCAGTATTTT. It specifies CASSVNKDTQYF.

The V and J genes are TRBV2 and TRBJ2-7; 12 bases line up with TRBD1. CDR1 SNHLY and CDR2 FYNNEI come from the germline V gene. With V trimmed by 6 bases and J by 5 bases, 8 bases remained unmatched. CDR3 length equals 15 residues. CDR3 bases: TGTGCCAGCAGGAGCCGGGACAGGGGGCCACACGAGCAGTACTTC. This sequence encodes CASRSRDRGPHEQYF.